A selection of T cell receptor beta chains follows, all from one sample in a study of CD8 T cells in Susac syndrome. TCRdb re-called the immunoSEQ multiplex PCR reads through MiXCR, storing one row per CDR3 protein. The sample shows about 200,000 distinct CDR3 sequences, over 90% of them seen only once. Sequenced sample: CD4+ T cells from PBMCs. These receptor sequences come from a human donor with multiple sclerosis. Each CDR3 is given with its conserved first and last residue. A D gene is named only where the DNA matches it firmly. Clone size appears in some rows only: once, few, many, or a class for an expanded clone.

J	V	length	D	size	DNA	CDR3
TRBJ1-5	TRBV29-1	14	NA	NA	TGCAGCGTTGGCACCGGATATAGCAATCAGCCCCAGCATTTT	CSVGTGYSNQPQHF
TRBJ2-7	TRBV30	11	NA	NA	TGTGCCTGGAGTGTACGACGGGAGCAGTACTTC	CAWSVRREQYF
TRBJ2-2	TRBV5-1	15	NA	NA	TGCGCCAGCACCCCGATTAGCGGGACAGCCGGGGAGCTGTTTTTT	CASTPISGTAGELFF
TRBJ2-3	TRBV14	17	TRBD2	NA	TGTGCCAGCAGCCAAGATTTTAGGACTAGCGGGAGGGATACGCAGTATTTT	CASSQDFRTSGRDTQYF
TRBJ2-1	TRBV7-3	15	NA	NA	TGTGCCAGCACCCCGTCGGGGGAGAACAGGAATGAGCAGTTCTTC	CASTPSGENRNEQFF
TRBJ2-3	TRBV20-1	15	TRBD2	NA	TGCAGTGCCATTCCGGGACTAGCGGGAGTAGATACGCAGTATTTT	CSAIPGLAGVDTQYF
TRBJ2-5	TRBV20-1	14	NA	NA	TGCAGTGCTAGATCCCCCGGGGGGCGAGAGACCCAGTACTTC	CSARSPGGRETQYF
TRBJ1-2	TRBV18	13	NA	NA	TGTGCCAGCCACCCCGGGACAACCTATGGCTACACCTTC	CASHPGTTYGYTF
TRBJ2-7	TRBV12-3/TRBV12-4	13	NA	NA	TGTGCCAGCAGTACTGGACGGCCTCTGGAGCAGTACTTC	CASSTGRPLEQYF
TRBJ1-3	TRBV18	15	NA	once	TGTGCCAGCTCACTTCAGGGGAGCTCTGGAAACACCATATATTTT	CASSLQGSSGNTIYF
TRBJ2-5	TRBV2	14	NA	once	TGTGCCAGCAGTGACGGCTTTGGGGATTTGGCCCAGTACTTC	CASSDGFGDLAQYF
TRBJ2-1	TRBV5-1	13	NA	NA	TGCGCCAGCAGGGCCAGGCCCTACAATGAGCAGTTCTTC	CASRARPYNEQFF
TRBJ2-5	TRBV5-1	15	NA	NA	TGCGCCAGCAGCTTGACGGCGGGATCGAGGAAGACCCAGTACTTC	CASSLTAGSRKTQYF
TRBJ2-1	TRBV18	12	NA	NA	TGTGCCAGCTCGCCCCAGGTAGGGGAGCAGTTCTTC	CASSPQVGEQFF
TRBJ2-1	TRBV24-1	14	NA	NA	TGTGCCACCAGTGATAGGACAGCAAACAATGAGCAGTTCTTC	CATSDRTANNEQFF
TRBJ2-7	TRBV12-3/TRBV12-4	13	TRBD1	few	TGTGCCAGCAGTTCCCGGACAGGGGGCGGGCAGTACTTC	CASSSRTGGGQYF
TRBJ2-7	TRBV11-2	15	NA	NA	TGTGCCAGCAGCTGGGGAACTAGGTACCCCTACGAGCAGTACTTC	CASSWGTRYPYEQYF
TRBJ1-4	TRBV20-1	12	NA	NA	TGCAGTGCTGTCCCCCAGCGGGAAAAACTGTTTTTT	CSAVPQREKLFF
TRBJ2-7	TRBV27	17	NA	NA	TGTGCCAGCAGCCAACACGGGGGAGTAGCTGTTTCCTACGAGCAGTACTTC	CASSQHGGVAVSYEQYF
TRBJ1-4	TRBV6-5	12	NA	NA	TGTGCCAGCAGGCACCCTTATGAAAAACTGTTTTTT	CASRHPYEKLFF
TRBJ1-5	TRBV7-3	12	NA	NA	TGTGCATGCCTGGGGAATGATCAGCCCCAGCATTTT	CACLGNDQPQHF
TRBJ2-3	TRBV30	14	NA	once	TGTGCCAGCACTCCTCCGGGACGAAAAGATACGCAGTATTTT	CASTPPGRKDTQYF
TRBJ2-7	TRBV20-1	13	TRBD2	NA	TGCAGTGCTAGAGGGACTAGCGGGAGCGAGCAGTACTTC	CSARGTSGSEQYF
TRBJ1-2	TRBV24-1	14	NA	once	TGTGCCACCAGTGACCCGGGACGGACCTATGGCTACACCTTC	CATSDPGRTYGYTF
TRBJ1-1	TRBV29-1	13	NA	NA	TGCAGCGTTGAAGAGGGTCGGAACACTGAAGCTTTCTTT	CSVEEGRNTEAFF
TRBJ2-4	TRBV15	14	NA	NA	TGTGCCACCAGCTCTGAGGGGGTTAGGAACATTCAGTACTTC	CATSSEGVRNIQYF
TRBJ2-2	TRBV9	16	TRBD2	NA	TGTGCCAGCACCGTAGGAGGCGGGGGGGCAACCGGGGAGCTGTTTTTT	CASTVGGGGATGELFF
TRBJ2-5	TRBV12-3/TRBV12-4	17	NA	NA	TGTGCCAGCACCACCGTCGGCCCAGGGTTGGGCGCAGAGACCCAGTACTTC	CASTTVGPGLGAETQYF
TRBJ1-1	TRBV6-6	11	NA	NA	TGTGCCACCGAAGTGGGGGGTGAGGCTTTCTTT	CATEVGGEAFF
TRBJ2-7	TRBV18	14	TRBD1	NA	TGTGCCAGCTCACCAAAGGGACAGCCTCATGGTCCGTACTTC	CASSPKGQPHGPYF
TRBJ2-7	TRBV20-1	16	TRBD2	NA	TGCAGTGGTTCAAGGAGGGATAGCGGGGTTCTGAACGAGCAGTACTTC	CSGSRRDSGVLNEQYF
TRBJ2-3	TRBV12-3/TRBV12-4	11	NA	NA	TGTGCCAGCAGTTTTGCCGATACGCAGTATTTT	CASSFADTQYF
TRBJ2-5	TRBV7-2	14	NA	NA	TGTGCCAGCAGCCACCGACGGGTCCAAGAGACCCAGTACTTC	CASSHRRVQETQYF
TRBJ2-6	TRBV14	15	NA	NA	TGTGCCAGCAGCCAAAGGGTTGCTGGGGCCAACGTCCTGACTTTC	CASSQRVAGANVLTF
TRBJ1-2	TRBV6-5	13	NA	NA	TGTGCCAGCAGTCCCAGGACGGTCTATGGCTACACCTTC	CASSPRTVYGYTF
TRBJ2-7	TRBV5-1	17	NA	NA	TGCGCCAGCAGCTGGACAGACTCCCCCGTTCCCTCCTACGAGCAGTACTTC	CASSWTDSPVPSYEQYF
TRBJ2-5	TRBV9	13	TRBD2	NA	TGTGCCAGCAGCTCAGGACTAGGAGAGACCCAGTACTTC	CASSSGLGETQYF
TRBJ2-5	TRBV27	14	NA	NA	TGTGCCACCAGAAACAGGGATATAGGGGAGACCCAGTACTTC	CATRNRDIGETQYF
TRBJ2-7	TRBV3-1	11	NA	NA	TGTGCCAGCAGCAAGAAGGGTGAGCAGTACTTC	CASSKKGEQYF
TRBJ2-1	TRBV11-2	15	NA	NA	TGTGCCAGCAGCTCCGGGGGCGGGAGACTCAATGAGCAGTTCTTC	CASSSGGGRLNEQFF
TRBJ1-2	TRBV20-1	14	TRBD1	NA	TGCAGTGCTACCAGACAGGGGCTAGACTATGGCTACACCTTC	CSATRQGLDYGYTF
TRBJ2-5	TRBV15	13	NA	once	TGTGCCACATCCTTGGACAGAGGCGAGACCCAGTACTTC	CATSLDRGETQYF
TRBJ2-1	TRBV29-1	14	NA	NA	TGCAGCGTTGAAGTGGTACAGGCGAGCGATGAGCAGTTCTTC	CSVEVVQASDEQFF
TRBJ1-1	TRBV7-7	13	NA	few	TGTGCCAGCAGCTTAGACATGAACACTGAAGCTTTCTTT	CASSLDMNTEAFF
TRBJ2-7	TRBV29-1	14	TRBD2	NA	TGCAGCGTAGGCGGGGGGCACCCGAGCGACGAGCAGTACTTC	CSVGGGHPSDEQYF
TRBJ2-7	TRBV29-1	16	NA	NA	TGCAGCGTGGATCTGCGGGGCCAAAGGGGAGGCTACGAGCAGTACTTC	CSVDLRGQRGGYEQYF
TRBJ2-7	TRBV20-1	13	TRBD1	NA	TGCAGTGCCCAGAGACAGGGGAGCTACGAGCAGTACTTC	CSAQRQGSYEQYF
TRBJ2-5	TRBV7-2	16	TRBD1	NA	TGTGCCAGCAGCTTAGCACCTGCTGGACAGGGGGGGACCCAGTACTTC	CASSLAPAGQGGTQYF